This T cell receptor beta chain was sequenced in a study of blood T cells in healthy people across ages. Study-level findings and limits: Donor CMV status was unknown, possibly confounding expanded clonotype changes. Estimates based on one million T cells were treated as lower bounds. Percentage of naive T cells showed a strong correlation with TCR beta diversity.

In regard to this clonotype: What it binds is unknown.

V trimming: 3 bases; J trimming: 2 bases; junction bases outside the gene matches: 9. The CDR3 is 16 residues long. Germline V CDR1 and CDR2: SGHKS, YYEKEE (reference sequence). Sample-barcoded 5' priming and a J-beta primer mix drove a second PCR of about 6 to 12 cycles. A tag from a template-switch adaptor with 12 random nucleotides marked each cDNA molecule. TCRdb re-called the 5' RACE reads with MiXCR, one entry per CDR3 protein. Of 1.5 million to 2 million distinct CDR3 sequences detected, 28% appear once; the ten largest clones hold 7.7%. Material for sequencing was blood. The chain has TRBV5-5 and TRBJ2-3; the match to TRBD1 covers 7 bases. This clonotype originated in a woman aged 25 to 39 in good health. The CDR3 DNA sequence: TGTGCCAGCAGCTCCCGGGCGACAGGGTTCACAGATACGCAGTATTTT. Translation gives CASSSRATGFTDTQYF.